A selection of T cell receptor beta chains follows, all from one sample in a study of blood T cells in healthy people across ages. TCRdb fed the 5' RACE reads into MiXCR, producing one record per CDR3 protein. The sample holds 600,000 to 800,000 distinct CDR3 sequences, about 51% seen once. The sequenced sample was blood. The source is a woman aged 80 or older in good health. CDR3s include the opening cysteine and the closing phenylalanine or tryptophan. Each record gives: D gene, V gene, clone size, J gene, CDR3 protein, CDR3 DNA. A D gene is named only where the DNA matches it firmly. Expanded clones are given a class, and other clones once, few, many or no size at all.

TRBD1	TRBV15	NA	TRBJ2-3	CATSRRQGSGADTQYF	TGTGCCACCAGCCGAAGACAGGGCAGCGGAGCAGATACGCAGTATTTT
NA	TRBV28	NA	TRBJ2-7	CAIEGPNEQYF	TGTGCCATCGAAGGGCCGAACGAGCAGTACTTC
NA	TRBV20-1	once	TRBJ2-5	CSARSPTDRGETQYF	TGCAGTGCTAGAAGTCCCACTGATCGGGGGGAGACCCAGTACTTC
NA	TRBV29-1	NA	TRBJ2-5	CSVLKDQETQYF	TGCAGCGTTTTGAAGGATCAAGAGACCCAGTACTTC
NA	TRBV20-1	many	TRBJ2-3	CSATGGTDTQYF	TGCAGTGCTACGGGGGGCACAGATACGCAGTATTTT
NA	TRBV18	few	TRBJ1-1	CASSPPNKENGEAFF	TGTGCCAGCTCACCACCAAATAAGGAGAACGGTGAAGCTTTCTTT
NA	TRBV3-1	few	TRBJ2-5	CASRKRVAETQYF	TGTGCCAGCAGGAAACGAGTAGCTGAGACCCAGTACTTC
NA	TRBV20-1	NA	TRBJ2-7	CSAAPPQGAYEQYF	TGCAGTGCTGCCCCCCCACAGGGTGCCTACGAGCAGTACTTC
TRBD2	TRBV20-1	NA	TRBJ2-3	CSALDRAGGTADTQYF	TGCAGTGCCCTAGATCGAGCGGGAGGAACGGCAGATACGCAGTATTTT
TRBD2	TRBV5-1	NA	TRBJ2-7	CASSQTSGSHEQYF	TGCGCCAGCAGCCAAACTAGCGGGAGCCACGAGCAGTACTTC
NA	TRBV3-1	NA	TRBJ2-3	CASSQEKRALFTDTQYF	TGTGCCAGCAGCCAAGAAAAGCGGGCCCTATTCACAGATACGCAGTATTTT
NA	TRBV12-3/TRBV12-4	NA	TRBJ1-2	CASSFVGNCGYTF	TGTGCCAGCAGTTTCGTGGGTAACTGTGGCTACACCTTC
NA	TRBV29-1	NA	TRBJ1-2	CSVVRQPLYYGYTF	TGCAGCGTTGTGAGACAGCCTTTGTACTATGGCTACACCTTC
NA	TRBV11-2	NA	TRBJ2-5	CASSFEPPGTQYF	TGTGCCAGCAGCTTTGAGCCCCCGGGGACCCAGTACTTC
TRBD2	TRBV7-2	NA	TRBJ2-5	CASSGRTSGTQETQYF	TGTGCCAGCAGCGGGCGGACTAGCGGGACCCAAGAGACCCAGTACTTC
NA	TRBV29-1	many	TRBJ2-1	CSVDRVRTYNEQFF	TGCAGCGTGGACCGGGTTAGAACCTACAATGAGCAGTTCTTC
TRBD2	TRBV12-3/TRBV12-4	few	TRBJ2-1	CASSHSGGALENEQFF	TGTGCCAGCAGCCATAGCGGGGGGGCGTTAGAGAATGAGCAGTTCTTC
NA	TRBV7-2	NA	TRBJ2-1	CASSLAPKIGGSRARVKQFF	TGTGCCAGCAGCTTAGCGCCCAAAATCGGGGGCAGTCGGGCGCGAGTTAAGCAGTTCTTC
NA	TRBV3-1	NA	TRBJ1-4	CASSQASDRPVEKLFF	TGTGCCAGCAGCCAAGCCTCAGATAGGCCGGTAGAAAAACTGTTTTTT
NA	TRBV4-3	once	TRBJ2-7	CASSQAEAGSYEQYF	TGCGCCAGCAGCCAAGCGGAGGCAGGGTCCTACGAGCAGTACTTC
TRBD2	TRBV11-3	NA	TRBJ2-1	CASSPQAGGGEQFF	TGTGCCAGCAGCCCTCAAGCGGGAGGGGGTGAGCAGTTCTTC
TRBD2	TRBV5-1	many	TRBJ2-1	CASSLAGGGLSYNEQFF	TGCGCCAGCAGCTTGGCTGGCGGGGGACTCTCCTACAATGAGCAGTTCTTC
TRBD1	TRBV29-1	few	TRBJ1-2	CSGIGQGEWGYTF	TGCAGCGGCATAGGACAGGGAGAGTGGGGCTACACCTTC
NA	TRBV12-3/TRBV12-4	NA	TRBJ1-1	CASSRTGPTEAFF	TGTGCCAGCAGTCGGACGGGGCCAACTGAAGCTTTCTTT
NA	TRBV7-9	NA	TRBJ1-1	CASSFRGPTNTGAFF	TGTGCCAGCAGCTTCCGGGGCCCGACCAACACTGGAGCTTTCTTT
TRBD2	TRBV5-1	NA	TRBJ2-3	CASSASASGGVADTQYF	TGCGCCAGCAGCGCCTCGGCTAGCGGGGGTGTCGCAGATACGCAGTATTTT
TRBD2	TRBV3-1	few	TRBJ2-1	CASSQESGSYNEQFF	TGTGCCAGCAGCCAAGAAAGCGGGAGTTACAATGAGCAGTTCTTC
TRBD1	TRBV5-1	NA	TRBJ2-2	CASSETGRNTGELFF	TGCGCCAGCAGCGAGACAGGGCGGAACACCGGGGAGCTGTTTTTT
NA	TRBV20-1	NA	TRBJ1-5	CSAQSPAGTPNQPQHF	TGCAGTGCTCAATCTCCCGCCGGGACCCCGAATCAGCCCCAGCATTTT
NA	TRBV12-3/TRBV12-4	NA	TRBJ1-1	CASCRGPLNTEAFF	TGTGCCAGTTGCCGGGGGCCCTTGAACACTGAAGCTTTCTTT
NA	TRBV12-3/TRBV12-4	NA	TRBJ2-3	CASSKMITAIADAQYF	TGTGCCAGCAGCAAAATGATAACAGCCATTGCAGATGCGCAATATTTT
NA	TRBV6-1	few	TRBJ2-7	CASIGLATYEQYF	TGTGCCAGCATCGGGCTAGCGACTTACGAGCAGTACTTC
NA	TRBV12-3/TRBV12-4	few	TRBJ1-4	CASSPPEAQTNEKLFF	TGTGCCAGCAGCCCTCCAGAGGCCCAGACTAATGAAAAACTGTTTTTT
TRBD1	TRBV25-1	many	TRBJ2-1	CASSRDRSSYNEQFF	TGTGCCAGCTCCCGGGACAGAAGCTCCTACAATGAGCAGTTCTTC
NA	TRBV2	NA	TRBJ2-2	CASRGAGELFF	TGTGCCAGCAGGGGGGCCGGGGAGCTGTTTTTT
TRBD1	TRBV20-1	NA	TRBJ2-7	CSAMTPAPTGVYEQYF	TGCAGTGCTATGACTCCGGCACCGACAGGGGTCTACGAGCAGTACTTC
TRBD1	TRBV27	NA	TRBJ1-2	CASSPQDRDLYGYTF	TGTGCCAGCAGTCCTCAGGACAGGGACCTCTATGGCTACACCTTC
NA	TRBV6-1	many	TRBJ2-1	CASILRLTNEQFF	TGTGCCAGCATCCTTAGACTAACCAATGAGCAGTTCTTC
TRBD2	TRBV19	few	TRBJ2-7	CASSLRTSGTYEQYF	TGTGCCAGTAGTCTACGGACTAGCGGTACCTACGAGCAGTACTTC
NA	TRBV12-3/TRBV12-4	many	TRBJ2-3	CASSLRAGTDTQYF	TGTGCCAGCAGTTTACGGGCGGGAACAGATACGCAGTATTTT